The 5 T cell receptor beta chains listed next were all sequenced from one sample in a study of T cell responses to AZD1222 COVID-19 vaccine. TCRdb's table, derived via immunoSEQ multiplex PCR, lists solely in-frame clones and lacks some. Altogether about 140,000 clones are present, approximately 92% being singletons, with the ten largest covering less than 3.5%. The sample here was peripheral blood, taken 28 days after the second AZD1222 dose. These receptors came from an adult who received the AZD1222 COVID-19 vaccine.

This clone was found once. As DNA, the CDR3 is TGTGCCAGCAGTCCCCCCAGGGGGCCCTACAATGAGCAGTTCTTC. Translation: CASSPPRGPYNEQFF. The rearrangement joins TRBV28 to TRBJ2-1; 8 bases are shared with TRBD1. Germline assignment: CDR1 MDHEN and CDR2 SYDVKM. The CDR3 is 15 residues long. Losses at the gene ends were 5 bases for V and 2 bases for J; bases not matched to a gene: 5. The variable domain in full, with the rest retrieved from reference TRBV28 and TRBJ2-1, is DVKVTQSSRYLVKRTGEKVFLECVQDMDHENMFWYRQDPGLGLRLIYFSYDVKMKEKGDIPEGYSVSREKKERFSLILESASTNQTSMYLCASSPPRGPYNEQFFGPGTRLTVL.

The rearrangement uses TRBV9 and TRBJ1-1, with 7 bases aligning to TRBD1. The CDR3 consists of 13 residues. CDR1 SGDLS and CDR2 YYNGEE come from the germline V gene. J was trimmed by 4 bases and V by 2 bases; bases with no gene match: 2. The CDR3 coding sequence is TGTGCCAGCAGCGTTCGGGACAGCACTGAAGCTTTCTTT. It translates to CASSVRDSTEAFF.

This clone was observed a handful of times. The genes are TRBV19 and TRBJ1-6; no reliable D call. The CDR3 is made up of 13 amino acids. V gave up 3 bases and J gave up 7 bases, with 7 bases separating them. Per germline, CDR1 LNHDA and CDR2 SQIVND (reference sequence). The CDR3 sequence is CASSMGYNSPLHF. DNA for the CDR3: TGTGCCAGTAGTATGGGGTACAATTCACCCCTCCACTTT. The complete variable domain, with remaining parts taken from reference TRBV19 and TRBJ1-6, reads DGGITQSPKYLFRKEGQNVTLSCEQNLNHDAMYWYRQDPGQGLRLIYYSQIVNDFQKGDIAEGYSVSREKKESFPLTVTSAQKNPTAFYLCASSMGYNSPLHFGNGTRLTVT.

This chain links TRBV19 with TRBJ2-1, with 7 bases identical to TRBD2. CDR1 and CDR2 from the germline V gene are LNHDA and SQIVND (reference sequence). The CDR3 extends over 15 amino acids. V dropped 3 bases and J dropped 9; count of bases not matched to a gene: 11. CDR3 sequence reads: CASSIAAGVFSEQFF. The DNA of the CDR3 is TGTGCCAGTAGTATTGCGGCGGGAGTATTCAGTGAGCAGTTCTTC.

J is TRBJ2-3 and V is TRBV9; D is possibly TRBD1 (6 bases). The CDR3 consists of 14 residues. Trimming removed 6 bases at V and 3 bases at J, with 14 bases between. CDR1 and CDR2 from the germline V gene are SGDLS and YYNGEE. In nucleotides, the CDR3 is TGTGCCAGCACCCGGACAGAAATGACAGATACGCAGTATTTT. Its protein product is CASTRTEMTDTQYF.